This entry lists 2 T cell receptor beta chains sequenced from one sample in a study of T cells in Graves' hyperthyroidism and ophthalmopathy. Using RNA transcripts as the source, TCR beta CDR3 regions were amplified. Researchers ran a first-round RT-PCR on the TCR CDR3 using the HTBI primer set. MiXCR was run by TCRdb on the multiplex PCR reads, yielding one entry per CDR3 protein. The data contain over 700,000 distinct CDR3 sequences, around 38% of them singletons. The sample was blood. The receptors here all came from a young man with Graves' hyperthyroidism.

The rearrangement uses TRBV15 and TRBJ1-3; D not resolved. The CDR3 covers 14 residues. Per the germline V gene, CDR1 is LNHNV and CDR2 is YYDKDF (reference sequence). The V end was cut by 2 bases, the J end by 9 bases, with 14 bases between. CDR3 sequence: CATSRLQPEGTIYF. CDR3 bases: TGTGCCACCAGCAGACTTCAACCCGAGGGCACCATATATTTT.

This clonotype was counted at least ten times. The gene calls are TRBV19 and TRBJ2-5, with 8 bases lining up with TRBD1. In germline, CDR1 is LNHDA, CDR2 SQIVND (reference sequence). This CDR3 spans 14 amino acids. Trimming removed 3 bases from V and 1 base from J; junction bases left unmatched: 1. The CDR3 region has the DNA TGTGCCAGTAGTATCGGGACAGGCCAAGAGACCCAGTACTTC. Its translation: CASSIGTGQETQYF.